This record concerns one T cell receptor (beta chain) sequence. The data derive from a study of identifying expanded T cells in peripheral blood. The protocol was immunoSEQ multiplex PCR, while the TCRdb copy is restricted to in-frame clones and leaves out a portion. The repertoire consists of approximately 97,000 clones, with approximately 89% occurring once and the leading ten covering around 14%. The CDR3 sequence is 15 residues long. The junction had 11 bases not matched to a gene; V was cut back by 7 bases and J by 5 bases. Germline V CDR1 and CDR2: MDHEN, SYDVKM. Collection occurred without any documented infections or immune events in donors.

The sequencing input was blood. The clonotype was recovered from a person aged 18 to 75 in good health. The chain couples TRBV28 to TRBJ1-2; TRBD1 matches 9 bases. This CDR3 reads CASTQTGTGRYGYTF. CDR3 bases: TGTGCCAGCACCCAAACCGGGACAGGGAGATATGGCTACACCTTC.